In its sample, the clone carrying this TCR beta chain was seen a few times. This CDR3 spans 15 amino acids. CDR1 SNHLY and CDR2 FYNNEI come from the germline V gene. The table came from immunoSEQ multiplex PCR; TCRdb's copy has only in-frame clones and leaves some out. This sample has approximately 150,000 clones, with about 89% found just once. This sample was taken from a study of T cell responses to AZD1222 COVID-19 vaccine. The chain couples TRBV2 to TRBJ1-5; D is possibly TRBD1 (5 bases). This TCR came from an adult in good health. The sample was peripheral blood, taken on day 0 of AZD1222 vaccination. The CDR3: CASRGGKTSNQPQHF. CDR3 nucleotides: TGTGCTAGCCGGGGGGGGAAAACTAGCAATCAGCCCCAGCATTTT.